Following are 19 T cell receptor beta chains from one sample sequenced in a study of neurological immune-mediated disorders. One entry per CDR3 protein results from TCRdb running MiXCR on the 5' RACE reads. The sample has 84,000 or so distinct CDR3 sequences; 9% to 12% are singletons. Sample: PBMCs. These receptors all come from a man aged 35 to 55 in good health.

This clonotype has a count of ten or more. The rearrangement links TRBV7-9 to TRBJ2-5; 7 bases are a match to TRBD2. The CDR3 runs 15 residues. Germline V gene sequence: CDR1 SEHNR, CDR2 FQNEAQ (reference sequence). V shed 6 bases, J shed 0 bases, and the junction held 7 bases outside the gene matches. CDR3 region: CASSQSGTYQETQYF. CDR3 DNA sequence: TGTGCCAGCAGTCAAAGCGGGACTTACCAAGAGACCCAGTACTTC.

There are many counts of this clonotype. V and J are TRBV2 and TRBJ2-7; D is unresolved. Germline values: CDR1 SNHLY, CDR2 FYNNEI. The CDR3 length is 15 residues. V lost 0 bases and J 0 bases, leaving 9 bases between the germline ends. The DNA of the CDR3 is TGTGCCAGCAGTGAAGCGCCAGGAGCCTCCTACGAGCAGTACTTC. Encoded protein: CASSEAPGASYEQYF. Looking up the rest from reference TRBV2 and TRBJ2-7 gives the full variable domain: EPEVTQTPSHQVTQMGQEVILRCVPISNHLYFYWYRQILGQKVEFLVSFYNNEISEKSEIFDDQFSVERPDGSNFTLKIRSTKLEDSAMYFCASSEAPGASYEQYFGPGTRLTVT.

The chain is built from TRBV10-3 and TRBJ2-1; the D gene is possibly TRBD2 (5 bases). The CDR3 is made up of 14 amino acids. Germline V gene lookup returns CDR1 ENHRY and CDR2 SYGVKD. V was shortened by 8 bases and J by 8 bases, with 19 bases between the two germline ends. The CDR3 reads CAIARSEGCDEQFF. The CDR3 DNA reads TGTGCCATCGCCCGGTCCGAGGGTTGTGATGAGCAGTTCTTC.

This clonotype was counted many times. The CDR3 here is CATKDLDSDQTYTF. The CDR3 DNA follows: TGTGCCACGAAGGATCTAGACAGCGACCAAACATACACCTTC. The chain links TRBV10-3 to TRBJ1-2; the D gene is possibly TRBD1 (5 bases). The CDR3 extends over 14 amino acids. V shed 10 bases and J shed 11 bases, with 26 bases lying between them. Germline CDR1 is ENHRY and CDR2 is SYGVKD.

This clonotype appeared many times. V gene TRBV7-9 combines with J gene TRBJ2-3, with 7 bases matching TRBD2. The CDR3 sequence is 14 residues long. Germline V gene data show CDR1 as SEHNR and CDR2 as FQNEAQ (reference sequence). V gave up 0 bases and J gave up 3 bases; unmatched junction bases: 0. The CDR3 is CASSLASGTDTQYF. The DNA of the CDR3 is TGTGCCAGCAGCTTAGCTAGCGGGACAGATACGCAGTATTTT.

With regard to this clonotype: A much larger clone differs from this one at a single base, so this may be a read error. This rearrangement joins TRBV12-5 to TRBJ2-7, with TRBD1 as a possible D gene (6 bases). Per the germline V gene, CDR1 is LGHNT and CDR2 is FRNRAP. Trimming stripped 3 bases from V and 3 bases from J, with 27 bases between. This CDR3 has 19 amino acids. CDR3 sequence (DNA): TGTGCTAGTGGTTTTCGGGACAACACAGCCCGGCAGATAAACTACGAGCAGTACTTC. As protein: CASGFRDNTARQINYEQYF.

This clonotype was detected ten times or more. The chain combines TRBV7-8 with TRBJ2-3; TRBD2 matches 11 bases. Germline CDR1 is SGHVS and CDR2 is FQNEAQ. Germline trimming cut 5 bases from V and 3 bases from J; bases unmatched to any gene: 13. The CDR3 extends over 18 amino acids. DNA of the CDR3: TGTGCCAGCAGCCCTCGCCCCAGACTAGCGGGGAGGACAGATACGCAGTATTTT. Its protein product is CASSPRPRLAGRTDTQYF.

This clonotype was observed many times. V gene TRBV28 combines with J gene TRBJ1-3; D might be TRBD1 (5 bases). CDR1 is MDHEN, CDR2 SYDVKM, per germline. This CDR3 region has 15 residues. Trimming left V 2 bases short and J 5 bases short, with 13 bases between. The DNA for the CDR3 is TGTGCCAGCAGTTTAAGGGGTTTTTGGAGAAACACCATATATTTT. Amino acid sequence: CASSLRGFWRNTIYF.

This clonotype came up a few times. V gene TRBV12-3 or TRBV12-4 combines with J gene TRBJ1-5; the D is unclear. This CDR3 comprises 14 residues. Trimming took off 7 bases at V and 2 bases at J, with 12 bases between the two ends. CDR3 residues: CASTYLTGNQPQHF. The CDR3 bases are TGTGCCAGCACCTATTTGACCGGCAATCAGCCCCAGCATTTT.

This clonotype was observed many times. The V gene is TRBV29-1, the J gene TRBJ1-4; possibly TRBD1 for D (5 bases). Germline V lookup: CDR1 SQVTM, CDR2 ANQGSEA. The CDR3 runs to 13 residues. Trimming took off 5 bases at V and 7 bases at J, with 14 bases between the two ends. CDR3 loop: CSVFGGESEKLFF. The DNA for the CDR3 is TGCAGCGTTTTCGGGGGGGAAAGTGAAAAACTGTTTTTT.

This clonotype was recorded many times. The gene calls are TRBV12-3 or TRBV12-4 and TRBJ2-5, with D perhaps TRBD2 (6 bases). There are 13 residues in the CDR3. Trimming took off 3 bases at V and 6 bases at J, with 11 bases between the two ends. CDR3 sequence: CASSLSSAQTQYF. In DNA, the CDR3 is TGTGCCAGCAGTTTGTCTAGCGCTCAGACCCAGTACTTC.

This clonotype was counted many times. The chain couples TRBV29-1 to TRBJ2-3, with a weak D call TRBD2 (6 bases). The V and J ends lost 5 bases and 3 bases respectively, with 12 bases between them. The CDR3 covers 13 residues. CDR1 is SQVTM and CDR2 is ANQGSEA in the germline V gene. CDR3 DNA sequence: TGCAGCGTTAAGGCGGGGCTGACAGATACGCAGTATTTT. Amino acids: CSVKAGLTDTQYF.

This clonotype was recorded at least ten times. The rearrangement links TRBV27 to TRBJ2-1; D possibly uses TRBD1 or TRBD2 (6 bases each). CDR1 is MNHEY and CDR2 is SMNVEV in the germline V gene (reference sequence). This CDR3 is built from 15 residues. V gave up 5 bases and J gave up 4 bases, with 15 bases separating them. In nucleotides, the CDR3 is TGTGCCAGCAGTAGGGGGGAGCGGGTATACAATGAGCAGTTCTTC. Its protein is CASSRGERVYNEQFF.

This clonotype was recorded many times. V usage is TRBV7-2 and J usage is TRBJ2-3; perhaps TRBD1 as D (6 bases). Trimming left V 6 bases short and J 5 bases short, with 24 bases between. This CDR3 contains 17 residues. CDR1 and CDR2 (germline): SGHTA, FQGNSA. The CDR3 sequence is CASSSVFSGGREDTQYF. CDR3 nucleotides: TGTGCCAGCAGTTCCGTCTTTAGTGGGGGCCGGGAAGATACGCAGTATTTT.

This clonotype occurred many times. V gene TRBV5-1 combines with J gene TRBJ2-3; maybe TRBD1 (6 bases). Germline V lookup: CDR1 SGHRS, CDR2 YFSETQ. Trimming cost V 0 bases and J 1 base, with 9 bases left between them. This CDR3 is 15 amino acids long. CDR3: CASSLDRVGTDTQYF. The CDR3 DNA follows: TGCGCCAGCAGCTTGGACAGGGTTGGCACAGATACGCAGTATTTT. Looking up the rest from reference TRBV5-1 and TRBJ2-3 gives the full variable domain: KAGVTQTPRYLIKTRGQQVTLSCSPISGHRSVSWYQQTPGQGLQFLFEYFSETQRNKGNFPGRFSGRQFSNSRSEMNVSTLELGDSALYLCASSLDRVGTDTQYFGPGTRLTVL.

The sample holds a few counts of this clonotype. CDR3 in amino acids: CASSPTSQETQYF. As DNA, the CDR3 is TGTGCCAGCAGCCCGACTAGCCAAGAGACCCAGTACTTC. The gene calls are TRBV7-3 and TRBJ2-5; possibly TRBD2 for D (6 bases). V shed 5 bases and J shed 1 base, with 8 bases lying between them. The CDR3 covers 13 residues. Germline V lookup: CDR1 SGHTA, CDR2 FQGTGA.

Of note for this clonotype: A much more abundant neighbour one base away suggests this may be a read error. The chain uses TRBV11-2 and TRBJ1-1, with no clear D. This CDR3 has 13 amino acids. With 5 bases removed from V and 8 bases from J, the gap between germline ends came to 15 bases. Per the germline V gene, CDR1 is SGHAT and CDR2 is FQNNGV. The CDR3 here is CASSPPSRVEAFF. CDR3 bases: TGTGCCAGCAGCCCCCCCTCAAGGGTCGAAGCTTTCTTT.

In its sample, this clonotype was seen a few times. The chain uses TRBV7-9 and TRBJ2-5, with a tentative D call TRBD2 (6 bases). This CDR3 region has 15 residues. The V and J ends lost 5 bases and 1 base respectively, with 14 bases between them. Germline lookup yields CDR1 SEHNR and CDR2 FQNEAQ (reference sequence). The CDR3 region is CASSPPSEGQETQYF. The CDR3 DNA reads TGTGCCAGCAGCCCACCTAGCGAGGGCCAAGAGACCCAGTACTTC. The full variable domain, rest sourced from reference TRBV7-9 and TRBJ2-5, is DTGVSQNPRHKITKRGQNVTFRCDPISEHNRLYWYRQTLGQGPEFLTYFQNEAQLEKSRLLSDRFSAERPKGSFSTLEIQRTEQGDSAMYLCASSPPSEGQETQYFGPGTRLLVL.

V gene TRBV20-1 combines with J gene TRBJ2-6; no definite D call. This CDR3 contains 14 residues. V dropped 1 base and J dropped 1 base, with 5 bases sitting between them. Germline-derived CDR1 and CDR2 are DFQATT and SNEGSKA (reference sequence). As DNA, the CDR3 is TGCAGTGCTAGAGGTTGGTCTGGGGCCAACGTCCTGACTTTC. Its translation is CSARGWSGANVLTF.